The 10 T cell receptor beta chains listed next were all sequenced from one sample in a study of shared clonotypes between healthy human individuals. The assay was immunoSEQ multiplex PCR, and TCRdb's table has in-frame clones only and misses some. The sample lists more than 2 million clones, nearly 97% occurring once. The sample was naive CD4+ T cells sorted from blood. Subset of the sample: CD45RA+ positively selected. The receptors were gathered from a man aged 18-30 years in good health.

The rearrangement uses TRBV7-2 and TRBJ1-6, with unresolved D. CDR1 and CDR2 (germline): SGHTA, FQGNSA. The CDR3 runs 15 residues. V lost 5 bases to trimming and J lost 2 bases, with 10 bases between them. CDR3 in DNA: TGTGCCAGCAGCCCCCGGAGTACCTATAATTCACCCCTCCACTTT. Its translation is CASSPRSTYNSPLHF.

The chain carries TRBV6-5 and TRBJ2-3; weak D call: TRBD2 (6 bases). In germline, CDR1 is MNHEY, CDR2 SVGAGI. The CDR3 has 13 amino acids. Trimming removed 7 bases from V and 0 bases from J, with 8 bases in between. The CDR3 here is CASTRGSTDTQYF. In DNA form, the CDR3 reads TGTGCCAGCACCCGGGGGAGCACAGATACGCAGTATTTT.

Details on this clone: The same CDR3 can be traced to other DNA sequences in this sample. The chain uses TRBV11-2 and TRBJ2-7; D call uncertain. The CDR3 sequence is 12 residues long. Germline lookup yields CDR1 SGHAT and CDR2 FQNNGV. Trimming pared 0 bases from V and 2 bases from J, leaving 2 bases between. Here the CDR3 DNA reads TGTGCCAGCAGCTTAGATGCCTACGAGCAGTACTTC. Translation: CASSLDAYEQYF. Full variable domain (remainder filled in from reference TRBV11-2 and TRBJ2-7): EAGVAQSPRYKIIEKRQSVAFWCNPISGHATLYWYQQILGQGPKLLIQFQNNGVVDDSQLPKDRFSAERLKGVDSTLKIQPAKLEDSAVYLCASSLDAYEQYFGPGTRLTVT.

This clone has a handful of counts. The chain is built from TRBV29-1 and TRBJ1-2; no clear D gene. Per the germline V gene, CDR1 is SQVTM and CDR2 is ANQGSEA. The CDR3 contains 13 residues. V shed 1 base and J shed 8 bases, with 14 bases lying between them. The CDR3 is CSVEGSPGEGYTF. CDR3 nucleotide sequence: TGCAGCGTTGAAGGTTCTCCAGGCGAAGGCTACACCTTC.

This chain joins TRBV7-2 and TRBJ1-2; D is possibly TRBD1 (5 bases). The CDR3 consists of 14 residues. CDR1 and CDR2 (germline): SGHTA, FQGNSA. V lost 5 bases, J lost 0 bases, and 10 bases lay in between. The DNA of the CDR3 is TGTGCCAGCAGCCCCGGGGGGTCTAACTATGGCTACACCTTC. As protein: CASSPGGSNYGYTF.

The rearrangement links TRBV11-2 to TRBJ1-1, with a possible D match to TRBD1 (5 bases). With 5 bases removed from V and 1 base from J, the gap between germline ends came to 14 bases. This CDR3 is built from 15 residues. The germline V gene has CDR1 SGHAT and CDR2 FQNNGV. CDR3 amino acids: CASSPGALRNTEAFF. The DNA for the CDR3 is TGTGCCAGCAGCCCCGGGGCCCTTAGGAACACTGAAGCTTTCTTT.

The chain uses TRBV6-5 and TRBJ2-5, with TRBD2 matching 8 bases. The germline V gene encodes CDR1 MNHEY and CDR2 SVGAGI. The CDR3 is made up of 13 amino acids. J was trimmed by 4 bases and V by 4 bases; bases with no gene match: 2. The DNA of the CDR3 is TGTGCCAGCAGTTCCGGGGGGGGAGAGACCCAGTACTTC. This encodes CASSSGGGETQYF.

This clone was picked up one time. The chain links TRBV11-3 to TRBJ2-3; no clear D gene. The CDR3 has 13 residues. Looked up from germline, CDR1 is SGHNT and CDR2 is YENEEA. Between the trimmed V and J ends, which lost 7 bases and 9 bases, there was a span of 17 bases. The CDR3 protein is CASTLGRVRTQYF. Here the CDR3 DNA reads TGTGCCAGCACCCTGGGTCGGGTACGCACGCAGTATTTT.

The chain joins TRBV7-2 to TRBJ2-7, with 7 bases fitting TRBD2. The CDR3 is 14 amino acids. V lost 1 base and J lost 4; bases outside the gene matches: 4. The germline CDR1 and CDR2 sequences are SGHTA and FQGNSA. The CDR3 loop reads CASSLDPSGYEQYF. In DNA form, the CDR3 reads TGTGCCAGCAGCTTAGACCCTAGCGGTTACGAGCAGTACTTC.

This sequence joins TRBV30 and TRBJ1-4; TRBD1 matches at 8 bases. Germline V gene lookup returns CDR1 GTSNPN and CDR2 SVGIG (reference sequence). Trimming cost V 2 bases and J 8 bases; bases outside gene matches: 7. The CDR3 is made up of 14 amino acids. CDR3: CAWSRTGSSEKLFF. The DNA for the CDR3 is TGTGCCTGGAGTAGGACAGGGAGTAGCGAAAAACTGTTTTTT.